Each of the 22 T cell receptor beta chains below was sequenced from the same sample in a study of blood T cells in healthy people across ages. It was with a sample-barcoded 5' primer and a J-beta primer mix that a second PCR of about 7 to 12 cycles was run. In TCRdb, the 5' RACE reads were re-called with MiXCR into one record per CDR3 protein. The sample carries 1.5 million to 2 million distinct CDR3 sequences, about 50% recorded once. Sequences were obtained from blood. The receptor source for this set is a woman aged 35 to 49 in good health.

J is TRBJ2-3 and V is TRBV9; 10 nucleotides line up with TRBD2. Germline assignment: CDR1 SGDLS and CDR2 YYNGEE. J gave up 6 bases and V 1 base, and 8 bases lay outside the gene matches. This CDR3 comprises 16 residues. The CDR3 nucleotides are TGTGCCAGCAGCGTATGGACCAGCGGGGGGGCCGATACGCAGTATTTT. Protein product: CASSVWTSGGADTQYF.

This clonotype showed up just a few times. The J gene is TRBJ1-2, the V gene TRBV7-9, with 10 bases lining up with TRBD1. V dropped 6 bases and J dropped 3; count of bases not matched to a gene: 7. The CDR3 length is 15 residues. CDR1 is SEHNR and CDR2 is FQNEAQ in the germline V gene (reference sequence). In DNA form, the CDR3 reads TGTGCCAGCAGTCGACAGGGGGCAGGAGACTATGGCTACACCTTC. This gives the protein CASSRQGAGDYGYTF.

The chain combines TRBV24-1 with TRBJ2-3; D call uncertain. Germline assignment: CDR1 KGHDR and CDR2 SFDVKD. The CDR3 contains 13 residues. V was trimmed by 7 bases and J by 4 bases, leaving 11 bases between them. The CDR3 DNA reads TGTGCCACCAGCTTGAAACAAGCAGATACGCAGTATTTT. Its protein product is CATSLKQADTQYF.

There are a few counts of this clonotype. CDR3 nucleotides: TGTGCCAGCTCACCAAGACTGTTATCCGGTGGGACAGATACGCAGTATTTT. Its protein product is CASSPRLLSGGTDTQYF. The chain carries TRBV18 and TRBJ2-3; no definite D call. Germline V gene data show CDR1 as KGHSH and CDR2 as LQKENI. The CDR3 spans 17 residues. V was shortened by 2 bases and J by 3 bases, with 18 bases between the two germline ends.

This sequence joins TRBV5-4 and TRBJ2-5, with D possibly being TRBD1 (6 bases). Germline V gene sequence: CDR1 SGHNT, CDR2 YYREEE (reference sequence). The CDR3 totals 14 residues. Trimming shortened V by 9 bases and J by 0 bases, and 15 bases separated the two germline ends. This CDR3 is CATCGDINQETQYF. Here the CDR3 DNA reads TGTGCCACATGTGGGGACATCAACCAAGAGACCCAGTACTTC.

In this sample, this clonotype turned up many times. This rearrangement joins TRBV4-2 to TRBJ2-5; 8 bases line up with TRBD2. There are 16 residues in the CDR3. J gave up 2 bases and V 0 bases, and 5 bases lay outside the gene matches. Germline CDR1 LGHNA, CDR2 YNFKEQ. The DNA of the CDR3 is TGTGCCAGCAGCCAAGAAGCGGGGGCAATGCAAGAGACCCAGTACTTC. It specifies CASSQEAGAMQETQYF.

The CDR3 DNA is TGTGCCAGCAGCGTAGAGGGACTAGTAACAGATACGCAGTATTTT. Amino acids: CASSVEGLVTDTQYF. The rearrangement uses TRBV9 and TRBJ2-3; 8 bases line up with TRBD2. This CDR3 comprises 15 residues. V dropped 0 bases and J dropped 3; count of bases not matched to a gene: 3. Germline values: CDR1 SGDLS, CDR2 YYNGEE. The full variable domain, completed using reference TRBV9 and TRBJ2-3, is DSGVTQTPKHLITATGQRVTLRCSPRSGDLSVYWYQQSLDQGLQFLIQYYNGEERAKGNILERFSAQQFPDLHSELNLSSLELGDSALYFCASSVEGLVTDTQYFGPGTRLTVL.

The chain combines TRBV6-2 or TRBV6-3 with TRBJ2-1; D perhaps matches TRBD2 (5 bases). Germline CDR1 and CDR2: MNHEY and SVGEGT. Trimming removed 2 bases at V and 0 bases at J, with 20 bases between. This CDR3 has 19 amino acids. This CDR3 reads CASSYGVISGKSSYNEQFF. CDR3 coding DNA: TGTGCCAGCAGTTACGGGGTCATTTCCGGGAAGAGCTCCTACAATGAGCAGTTCTTC.

Only a few counts were recorded for this clonotype. This chain uses TRBV7-2 with TRBJ2-1; no firm D call. The germline V gene encodes CDR1 SGHTA and CDR2 FQGNSA. Deletions cut 2 bases from V and 6 bases from J, with 11 bases between. The CDR3 runs 14 residues. The CDR3 DNA reads TGTGCCAGCAGCTTAAGAGGCCTCGGCAATGAGCAGTTCTTC. Translated: CASSLRGLGNEQFF.

A single count supports this clonotype. This chain uses TRBV25-1 with TRBJ2-1; D ambiguous. Trimming left V 3 bases short and J 9 bases short, with 9 bases between. Germline V CDR1 and CDR2: MGHDK, SYGVNS. The CDR3 covers 12 residues. The CDR3 reads CASSDLLGEQFF. CDR3 sequence (DNA): TGTGCCAGCAGTGACCTTCTCGGTGAGCAGTTCTTC.

The rearrangement joins TRBV7-9 to TRBJ1-2; the D is unclear. The germline gives CDR1 SEHNR, CDR2 FQNEAQ (reference sequence). The CDR3 runs to 15 residues. The V gene lost 4 bases and the J gene lost 4 bases, with 16 bases spanning the gap. The CDR3 reads CASSSAGHGIYGYTF. CDR3 sequence (DNA): TGTGCCAGCAGCTCCGCGGGTCACGGAATCTATGGCTACACCTTC.

The V and J genes are TRBV25-1 and TRBJ1-2; D unresolved. This CDR3 comprises 17 residues. V dropped 1 base and J dropped 7 bases, with 22 bases sitting between them. The V gene's germline CDR1 is MGHDK and CDR2 SYGVNS. The CDR3 DNA follows: TGTGCCAGCAGTGAATCCGTCCAGGCTGCGGATGACTGTGGCTACACCTTC. Amino acids: CASSESVQAADDCGYTF.

This chain connects TRBV20-1 to TRBJ1-2; D is undetermined. The CDR3 length is 11 residues. Trimming stripped 3 bases from V and 6 bases from J, with 8 bases between. Germline CDR1 reads DFQATT; CDR2 reads SNEGSKA (reference sequence). As DNA, the CDR3 is TGCAGTGCTAGTGCAACAGATGGCTACACCTTC. It codes for CSASATDGYTF.

The J gene is TRBJ2-3, the V gene TRBV11-2, with 9 bases fitting TRBD1. The CDR3 is 17 residues long. Trimming at V came to 2 bases and at J to 2 bases, leaving 8 bases not matched to a gene. Germline V gives CDR1 SGHAT, CDR2 FQNNGV. CDR3 coding DNA: TGTGCCAGCAGCTTAAGGAGGACAGGGGCGATCACAGATACGCAGTATTTT. It yields the protein CASSLRRTGAITDTQYF.

This clonotype appeared a few times. The J gene is TRBJ2-5, the V gene TRBV4-2, with TRBD2 identical over 13 bases. CDR3 length equals 20 residues. V shed 0 bases and J 5 bases; nucleotides not matched to a gene: 15. Germline lookup yields CDR1 LGHNA and CDR2 YNFKEQ. CDR3 protein: CASSQDLPLTSGGAGETQYF. Here the CDR3 DNA reads TGTGCCAGCAGCCAAGATTTGCCCTTAACTAGCGGGGGGGCTGGGGAGACCCAGTACTTC.

This clonotype was picked up one time. This chain connects TRBV20-1 to TRBJ2-3; unclear D gene. Germline CDR1 reads DFQATT; CDR2 reads SNEGSKA (reference sequence). The CDR3 runs to 14 residues. V was clipped by 0 bases and J by 2 bases, with 9 bases between them. This CDR3 is CSARDDKPTDTQYF. The CDR3 region has the DNA TGCAGTGCTAGAGACGACAAACCCACAGATACGCAGTATTTT.

This clonotype has a handful of counts. The rearrangement uses TRBV28 and TRBJ1-6; D not certain. V lost 5 bases and J lost 8, with 22 bases in between. Per the germline V gene, CDR1 is MDHEN and CDR2 is SYDVKM. The CDR3 loop spans 17 amino acids. The CDR3 region has the DNA TGTGCCAGCAGTATGCCAGTGTGGGAATCCATACATTCACCCCTCCACTTT. This codes for CASSMPVWESIHSPLHF.

CDR3 sequence reads: CSARGDPGHLETQYF. CDR3 bases: TGCAGTGCTAGAGGTGATCCGGGACACCTGGAGACCCAGTACTTC. The V and J genes are TRBV20-1 and TRBJ2-5; D may be TRBD1 (6 bases). The germline gives CDR1 DFQATT, CDR2 SNEGSKA (reference sequence). V lost 1 base to trimming and J lost 5 bases, with 17 bases between them. This CDR3 is 15 amino acids long.

This clonotype was picked up a small number of times. The chain recombines TRBV5-1 with TRBJ2-5; perhaps TRBD1 as D (6 bases). The CDR3 is 15 amino acids. V was shortened by 3 bases and J by 0 bases, with 12 bases between the two germline ends. Germline V gives CDR1 SGHRS, CDR2 YFSETQ. The CDR3 loop is CASSWTVRNQETQYF. The CDR3 bases are TGCGCCAGCAGCTGGACAGTCCGCAACCAAGAGACCCAGTACTTC.

This clonotype has just a few counts. The chain is built from TRBV4-3 and TRBJ2-3; D is unclear. CDR3 length equals 16 residues. Germline-derived CDR1 and CDR2 are LGHNA and YSLEER. V dropped 0 bases and J dropped 2 bases, with 12 bases sitting between them. This CDR3 is CASSQDVDQTTDTQYF. The CDR3, as DNA: TGCGCCAGCAGCCAAGATGTGGACCAAACCACAGATACGCAGTATTTT.

V usage is TRBV24-1 and J usage is TRBJ2-5; possible D gene TRBD1, 6 bases. Germline V gene sequence: CDR1 KGHDR, CDR2 SFDVKD. This CDR3 spans 13 amino acids. The V end was cut by 9 bases, the J end by 10 bases, with 20 bases between. The DNA of the CDR3 is TGTGCCACCGGCCCAGGGGATGGGGTTATCCAGTACTTC. This sequence encodes CATGPGDGVIQYF.

This chain joins TRBV7-9 and TRBJ1-2; perhaps TRBD1 as D (5 bases). Germline loops: CDR1 SEHNR, CDR2 FQNEAQ (reference sequence). The CDR3 covers 13 residues. Trimming left V 7 bases short and J 1 base short, with 10 bases between. The CDR3 sequence is CASNRRGNYGYTF. The DNA of the CDR3 is TGTGCCAGCAACCGGAGGGGTAACTATGGCTACACCTTC.